This T cell receptor (beta chain) was captured by sequencing in a study of HIV-infected patients and healthy controls. No cell fractionation was done, so the repertoire covers all unsorted peripheral blood T cells. After removal of 3 bases from V and 0 bases from J, the junction contained 7 bases not matched to a gene. The V gene's germline CDR1 is DFQATT and CDR2 SNEGSKA (reference sequence). The CDR3 covers 17 residues. Broader study findings: The authors saw processing only sixteen HIV-infected individuals as a major limitation on generality.

This clonotype was counted many times. Its antigen remains unknown. About 540 ng RNA was reverse transcribed with alpha and beta constant-region primers. Each of the alpha and beta chains got its own library through chain-specific third strand synthesis with indices. A roughly 25-cycle PCR with P5s and P7 primers followed a short adapter-adding first PCR. One entry per CDR3 protein results from TCRdb running MiXCR on the 5' RACE reads. The sample has 9,500 to 11,000 distinct CDR3 sequences, over 4.5% seen once. The chain links TRBV20-1 to TRBJ2-2; 10 nucleotides agree with TRBD2. The sequences come from blood, collected before antiretroviral therapy. The sequence came from an adult with HIV infection. The CDR3 nucleotides are TGCAGTGCTAGGAATAGCGGGGGGACTTCGAACACCGGGGAGCTGTTTTTT. It specifies CSARNSGGTSNTGELFF.